This T cell receptor beta chain was sequenced during a study of Ad26.COV2.S vaccination and SARS-CoV-2 variants. Comment on this clone: One junction end disagrees with the germline gene, perhaps due to a read error.

The assay was immunoSEQ multiplex PCR, and TCRdb's table has in-frame clones only and misses some. Of roughly 270,000 clones in the sample, around 87% are singletons; the top ten hold approximately 3.3%. CDR3 length: 12 amino acids. Germline CDR1 is MDHEN and CDR2 is SYDVKM. Treatment specified: about 20 received Ad26.COV2.S at low or high dose, single or two shots; about 5 received placebo; per-sample allocation not given. Samples came from day 63 after the first vaccine or placebo injection. The origin of this receptor is a person between 18 and 65 years old who received the Ad26.COV2.S COVID-19 vaccine or a placebo. The chain couples TRBV28 to TRBJ2-7; tentative D call: TRBD2 (5 bases). The source was peripheral blood, collected in a trial of Ad26.COV2.S vaccine versus placebo. The chain's CDR3 is CASSLKREITDF. The CDR3 coding sequence is TGTGCCAGCAGTTTAAAGAGGGAGATAACAGACTTC.